The source of this T cell receptor beta chain is a study of T cells in Graves' hyperthyroidism and ophthalmopathy. Findings of the study overall: The model's output predicted ophthalmopathy at a median of 6.5 months prior to onset.

The TCR beta CDR3 regions underwent amplification using RNA transcripts as the source. When the TCR CDR3 underwent first-round RT-PCR, the HTBI primer set was used. TCRdb re-called the multiplex PCR reads with MiXCR, one entry per CDR3 protein. The sample holds over 150,000 distinct CDR3 sequences, about a sixth seen once. This clonotype was counted at least ten times. Its matching antigen is unknown. The CDR3 consists of 13 residues. Trimming at V came to 5 bases and at J to 9 bases, leaving 6 bases not matched to a gene. The source of this sequence is a woman aged 50 to 60 with Graves' hyperthyroidism. The chain uses TRBV12-3 or TRBV12-4 and TRBJ2-1; 8 bases align to TRBD1. Sample: blood. In DNA, the CDR3 is TGTGCCAGCAGTCTTGACAGGGGAGGTGAGCAGTTCTTC. Translation gives CASSLDRGGEQFF.